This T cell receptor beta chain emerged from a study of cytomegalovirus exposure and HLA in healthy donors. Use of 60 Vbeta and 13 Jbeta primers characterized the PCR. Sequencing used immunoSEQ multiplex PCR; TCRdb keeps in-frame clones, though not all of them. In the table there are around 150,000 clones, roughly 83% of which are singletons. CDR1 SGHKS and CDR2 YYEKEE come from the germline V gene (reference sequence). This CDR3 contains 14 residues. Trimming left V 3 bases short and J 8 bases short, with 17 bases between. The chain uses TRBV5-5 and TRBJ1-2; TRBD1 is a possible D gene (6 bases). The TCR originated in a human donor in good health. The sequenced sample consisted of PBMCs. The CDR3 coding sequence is TGTGCCAGCAGCTCTCCAGGGGCGCGTCGCGGCTACACCTTC. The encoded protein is CASSSPGARRGYTF.